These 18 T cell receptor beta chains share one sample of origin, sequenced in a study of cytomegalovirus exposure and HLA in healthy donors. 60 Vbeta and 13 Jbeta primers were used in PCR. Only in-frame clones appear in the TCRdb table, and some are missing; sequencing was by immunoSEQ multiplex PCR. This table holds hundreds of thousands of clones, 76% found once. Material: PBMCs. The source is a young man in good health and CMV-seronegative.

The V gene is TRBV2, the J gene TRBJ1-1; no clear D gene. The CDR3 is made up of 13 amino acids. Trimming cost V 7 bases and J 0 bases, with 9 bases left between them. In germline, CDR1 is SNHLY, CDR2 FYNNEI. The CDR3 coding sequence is TGTGCCAGCAACTCCCTGATGAACACTGAAGCTTTCTTT. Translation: CASNSLMNTEAFF.

The CDR3 spells CASSLGLTGGTEAFF. The CDR3 region has the DNA TGTGCCAGCAGTTTGGGTCTGACAGGGGGCACTGAAGCTTTCTTT. The J gene is TRBJ1-1, the V gene TRBV28; the match to TRBD1 covers 9 bases. V shed 3 bases, J shed 4 bases, and the junction held 6 bases outside the gene matches. The germline gives CDR1 MDHEN, CDR2 SYDVKM. This CDR3 comprises 15 residues.

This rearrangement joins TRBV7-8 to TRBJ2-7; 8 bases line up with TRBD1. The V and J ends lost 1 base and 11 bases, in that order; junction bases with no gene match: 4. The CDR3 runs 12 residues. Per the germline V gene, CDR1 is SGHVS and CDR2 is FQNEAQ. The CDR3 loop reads CASSLEGQAEYF. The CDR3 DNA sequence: TGTGCCAGCAGCTTAGAGGGACAGGCTGAGTACTTC.

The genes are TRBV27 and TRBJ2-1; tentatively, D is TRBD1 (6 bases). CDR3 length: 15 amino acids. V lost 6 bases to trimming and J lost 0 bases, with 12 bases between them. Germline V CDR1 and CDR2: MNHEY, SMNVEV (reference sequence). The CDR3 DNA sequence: TGTGCCAGCAGCAAAACAGGGAACTCCTACAATGAGCAGTTCTTC. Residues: CASSKTGNSYNEQFF.

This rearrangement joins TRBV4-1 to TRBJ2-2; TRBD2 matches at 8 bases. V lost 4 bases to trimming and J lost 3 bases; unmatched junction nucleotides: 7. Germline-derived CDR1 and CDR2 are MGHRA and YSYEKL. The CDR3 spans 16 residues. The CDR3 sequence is CASSLPGGIDTGELFF. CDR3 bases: TGCGCCAGCAGCCTACCGGGAGGGATAGACACCGGGGAGCTGTTTTTT.

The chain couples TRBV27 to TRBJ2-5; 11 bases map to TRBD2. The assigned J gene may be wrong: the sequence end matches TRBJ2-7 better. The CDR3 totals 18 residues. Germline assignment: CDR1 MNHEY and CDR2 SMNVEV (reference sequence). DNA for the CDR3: TGTGCCAGCAGTTTAAAAGGGGGTAGCGGGAGGGCCGTGAACGAGCAGTACTTC. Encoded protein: CASSLKGGSGRAVNEQYF.

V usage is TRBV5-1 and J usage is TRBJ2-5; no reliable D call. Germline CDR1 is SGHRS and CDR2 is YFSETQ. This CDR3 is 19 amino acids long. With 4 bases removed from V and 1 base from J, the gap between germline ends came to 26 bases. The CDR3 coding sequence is TGCGCCAGCAGCCGATGGCCGCGCTTAGAGGTGATGGGCCAAGAGACCCAGTACTTC. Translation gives CASSRWPRLEVMGQETQYF.

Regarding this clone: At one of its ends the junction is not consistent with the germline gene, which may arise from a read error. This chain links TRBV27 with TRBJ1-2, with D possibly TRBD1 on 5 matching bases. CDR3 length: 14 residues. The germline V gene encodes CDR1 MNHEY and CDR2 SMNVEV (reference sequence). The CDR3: CASSLSAAYRPAIF. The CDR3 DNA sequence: TGTGCCAGCAGTTTATCGGCAGCTTACAGGCCCGCAATCTTC.

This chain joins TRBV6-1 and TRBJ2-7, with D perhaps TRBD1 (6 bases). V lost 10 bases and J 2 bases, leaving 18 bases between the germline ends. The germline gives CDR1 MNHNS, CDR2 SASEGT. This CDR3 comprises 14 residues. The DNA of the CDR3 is TGTGCCATCAAAATTACAGGGATGGCCTACGAGCAGTACTTC. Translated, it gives CAIKITGMAYEQYF.

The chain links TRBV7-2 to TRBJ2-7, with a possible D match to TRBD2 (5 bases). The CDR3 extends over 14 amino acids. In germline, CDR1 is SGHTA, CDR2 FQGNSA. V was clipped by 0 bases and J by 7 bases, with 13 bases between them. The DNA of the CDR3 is TGTGCCAGCAGCTTAGCCGAGGGCCTCCCAGAGCAGTACTTC. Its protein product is CASSLAEGLPEQYF.

The CDR3 nucleotides are TGTGCCAGCAGCTTAAGGCAGGATCAGCCCCAGCATTTT. It codes for CASSLRQDQPQHF. The V call is TRBV7-2, the J call TRBJ1-5; D unclear. The CDR3 length is 13 residues. V shed 2 bases and J shed 5 bases, with 7 bases lying between them. Germline-derived CDR1 and CDR2 are SGHTA and FQGNSA. Together with reference TRBV7-2 and TRBJ1-5, the CDR3 gives the full variable domain: GAGVSQSPSNKVTEKGKDVELRCDPISGHTALYWYRQSLGQGLEFLIYFQGNSAPDKSGLPSDRFSAERTGGSVSTLTIQRTQQEDSAVYLCASSLRQDQPQHFGDGTRLSIL.

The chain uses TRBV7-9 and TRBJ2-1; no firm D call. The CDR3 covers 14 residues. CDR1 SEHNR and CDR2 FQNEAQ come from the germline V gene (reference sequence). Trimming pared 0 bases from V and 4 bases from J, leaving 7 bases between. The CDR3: CASSLALEYNEQFF. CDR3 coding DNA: TGTGCCAGCAGCTTAGCGCTAGAATACAATGAGCAGTTCTTC.

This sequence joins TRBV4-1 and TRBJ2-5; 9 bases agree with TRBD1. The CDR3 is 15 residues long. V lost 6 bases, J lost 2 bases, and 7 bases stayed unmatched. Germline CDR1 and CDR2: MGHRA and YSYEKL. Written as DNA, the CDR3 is TGCGCCAGCAGTCTACAGGGGGCGATACAAGAGACCCAGTACTTC. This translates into CASSLQGAIQETQYF.

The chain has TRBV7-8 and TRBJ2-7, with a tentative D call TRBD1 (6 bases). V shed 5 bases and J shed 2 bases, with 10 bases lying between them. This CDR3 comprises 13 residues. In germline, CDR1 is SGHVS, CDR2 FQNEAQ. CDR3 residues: CASSNNRAYEQYF. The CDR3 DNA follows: TGTGCCAGCAGCAACAACAGGGCCTACGAGCAGTACTTC.

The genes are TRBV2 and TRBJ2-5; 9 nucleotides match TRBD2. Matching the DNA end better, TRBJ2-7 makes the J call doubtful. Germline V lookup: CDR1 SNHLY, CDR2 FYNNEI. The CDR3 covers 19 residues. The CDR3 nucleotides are TGTGCCAGCAGTGTAGTAAGGTTCGCTGCGGGAGGGCGTTCCCACGAGCAGTACTTC. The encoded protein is CASSVVRFAAGGRSHEQYF.

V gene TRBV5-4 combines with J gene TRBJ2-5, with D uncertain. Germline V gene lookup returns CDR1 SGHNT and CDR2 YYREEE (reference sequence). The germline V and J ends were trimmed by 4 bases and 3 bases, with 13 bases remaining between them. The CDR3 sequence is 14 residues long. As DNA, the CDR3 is TGTGCCAGCAGCCCGATGAGGCGAAAAGAGACCCAGTACTTC. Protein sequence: CASSPMRRKETQYF.

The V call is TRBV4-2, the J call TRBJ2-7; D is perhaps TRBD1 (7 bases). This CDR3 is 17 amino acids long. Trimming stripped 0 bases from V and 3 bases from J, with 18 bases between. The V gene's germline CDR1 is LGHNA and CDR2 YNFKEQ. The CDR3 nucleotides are TGTGCCAGCAGCCAAGAACGGGAGACAGGGAGCATCTACGAGCAGTACTTC. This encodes CASSQERETGSIYEQYF.

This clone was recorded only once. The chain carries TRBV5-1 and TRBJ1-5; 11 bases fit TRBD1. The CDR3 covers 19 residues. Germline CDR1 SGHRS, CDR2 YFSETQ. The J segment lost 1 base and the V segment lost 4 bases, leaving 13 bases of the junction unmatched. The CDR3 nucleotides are TGCGCCAGCAGCCCCGGGACAGGGGGACATTCTTTGAGCAATCAGCCCCAGCATTTT. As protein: CASSPGTGGHSLSNQPQHF.